This T cell receptor (beta chain) was found in a study of regulatory T cells in long-lasting Graves disease. Regarding time point: persistent/refractory GD, antithyroid drugs over 5 years with positive TRAb. From PBMCs, RNA was extracted and then used to make the TCR library. The patients included were those that came from an endocrinology department in Xi'an, China. For TCR beta, libraries came from iRepertoire HTBI primers and Arm-PCR of CDR3 regions. MiXCR, run by TCRdb on the multiplex PCR reads, gives a single entry per CDR3 protein. Here the sample spans almost 350,000 distinct CDR3 sequences, roughly 21% being singletons. This clonotype has ten or more counts. This TCR came from a female donor with Graves disease. Here the sequenced sample was peripheral blood mononuclear cells (PBMCs), taken when the disease was refractory, from a patient treated with antithyroid drugs.

CDR3 nucleotides: TGTGCCAGCAGTGAAGGGGGTAGCGCTTTCATCTCCTACGAGCAGTACTTC. Translation gives CASSEGGSAFISYEQYF. V is TRBV6-1 and J is TRBJ2-7; weak D call: TRBD2 (5 bases). The CDR3 is 17 residues long. CDR1 and CDR2 (germline): MNHNS, SASEGT. V gave up 1 base and J gave up 0 bases, with 16 bases separating them.